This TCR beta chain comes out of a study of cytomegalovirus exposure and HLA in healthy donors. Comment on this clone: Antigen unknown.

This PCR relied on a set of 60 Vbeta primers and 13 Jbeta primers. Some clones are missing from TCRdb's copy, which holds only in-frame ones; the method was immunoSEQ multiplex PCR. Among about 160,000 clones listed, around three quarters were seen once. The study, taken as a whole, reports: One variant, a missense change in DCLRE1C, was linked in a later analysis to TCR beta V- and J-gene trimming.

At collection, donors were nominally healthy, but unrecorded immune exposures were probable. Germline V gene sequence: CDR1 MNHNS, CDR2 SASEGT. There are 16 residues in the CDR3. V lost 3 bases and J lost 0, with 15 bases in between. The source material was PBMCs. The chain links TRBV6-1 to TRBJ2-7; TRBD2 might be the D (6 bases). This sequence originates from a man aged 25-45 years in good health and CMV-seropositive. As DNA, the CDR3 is TGTGCCAGCAGTGACTTAGGGCGGGGTAGCTCCTACGAGCAGTACTTC. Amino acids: CASSDLGRGSSYEQYF.